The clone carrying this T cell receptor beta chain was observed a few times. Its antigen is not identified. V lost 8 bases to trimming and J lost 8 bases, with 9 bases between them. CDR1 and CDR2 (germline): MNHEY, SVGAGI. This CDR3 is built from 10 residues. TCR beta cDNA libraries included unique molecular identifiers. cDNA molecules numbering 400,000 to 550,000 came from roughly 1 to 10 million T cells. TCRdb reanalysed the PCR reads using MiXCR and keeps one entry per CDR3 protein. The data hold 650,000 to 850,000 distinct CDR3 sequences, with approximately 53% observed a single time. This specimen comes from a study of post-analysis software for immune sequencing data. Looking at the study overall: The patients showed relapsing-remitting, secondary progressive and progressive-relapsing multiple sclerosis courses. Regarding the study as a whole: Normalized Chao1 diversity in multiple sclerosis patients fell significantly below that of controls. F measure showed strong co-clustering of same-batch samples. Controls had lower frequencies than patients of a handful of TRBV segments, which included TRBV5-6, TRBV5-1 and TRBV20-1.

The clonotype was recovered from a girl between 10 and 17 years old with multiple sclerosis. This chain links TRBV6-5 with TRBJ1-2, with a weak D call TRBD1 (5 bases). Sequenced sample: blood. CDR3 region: CASSRGGYTF. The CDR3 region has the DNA TGTGCCAGCTCCCGGGGGGGCTACACCTTC.